The 32 T cell receptor beta chains below come from one sample, sequenced in a study of blood T cell repertoires in COVID-19. Assay: immunoSEQ multiplex PCR; the TCRdb copy retains only in-frame clones and omits some. This table has approximately 250,000 clones, 84% appearing once. Sample: peripheral blood. Receptors were obtained from a human donor in a cohort sampled during active COVID-19.

The gene calls are TRBV5-4 and TRBJ1-3, with 7 bases lining up with TRBD1. CDR3 length: 14 amino acids. V gave up 1 base and J gave up 6 bases; unmatched junction bases: 4. Looked up from germline, CDR1 is SGHNT and CDR2 is YYREEE (reference sequence). The CDR3 spells CASSLRGTENTIYF. CDR3 in DNA: TGTGCCAGCAGCTTGAGGGGGACAGAAAACACCATATATTTT.

V is TRBV5-5 and J is TRBJ2-5; 7 bases agree with TRBD2. This CDR3 is built from 14 residues. V was pared by 3 bases and J by 4 bases, with 6 bases of the junction left unmatched. Germline V gene data show CDR1 as SGHKS and CDR2 as YYEKEE (reference sequence). CDR3 nucleotide sequence: TGTGCCAGCAGCTGGGAGGGGATCCGAGAGACCCAGTACTTC. Its protein is CASSWEGIRETQYF.

A single count supports this clone. The V gene is TRBV5-6, the J gene TRBJ2-1; 7 nucleotides match TRBD2. This CDR3 is 17 amino acids long. Per germline, CDR1 SGHDT and CDR2 YYEEEE. V dropped 4 bases and J dropped 2; count of bases not matched to a gene: 12. The CDR3 nucleotides read TGTGCCAGCAGCCCGGGAGGAGGGGTCATACCCTACAATGAGCAGTTCTTC. Its protein product is CASSPGGGVIPYNEQFF.

This chain joins TRBV3-1 (or the pseudogene TRBV3-2) and TRBJ2-7; the match to TRBD2 covers 11 bases. V was clipped by 5 bases and J by 6 bases; unmatched bases: 6. The CDR3 is 14 residues long. Germline V lookup: CDR1 LGHDT, CDR2 YNNKEL (reference sequence). This CDR3 reads CASSTLAGGGEQYF. Here the CDR3 DNA reads TGTGCCAGCAGCACCCTAGCGGGAGGTGGCGAGCAGTACTTC.

The gene calls are TRBV3-1 (or the pseudogene TRBV3-2) and TRBJ1-6, with D tentatively TRBD1 (5 bases). Between the trimmed V and J ends, which lost 2 bases and 4 bases, there was a span of 15 bases. CDR1 LGHDT and CDR2 YNNKEL come from the germline V gene (reference sequence). CDR3 length: 17 amino acids. CDR3 region: CASSQPHGGLYNSPLHF. In nucleotides, the CDR3 is TGTGCCAGCAGCCAACCACACGGGGGACTGTATAATTCACCCCTCCACTTT.

V is TRBV7-9 and J is TRBJ1-6; D is possibly TRBD1 (6 bases). Germline CDR1 and CDR2: SEHNR and FQNEAQ (reference sequence). The CDR3 runs to 15 residues. V dropped 5 bases and J dropped 5 bases, with 13 bases sitting between them. The CDR3 loop is CASSGEGGNNSPLHF. The CDR3 DNA is TGTGCCAGCAGCGGGGAGGGGGGAAATAATTCACCCCTCCACTTT.

The chain recombines TRBV6-1 with TRBJ2-1; tentatively, D is TRBD1 (6 bases). Trimming took off 0 bases at V and 8 bases at J, with 17 bases between the two ends. The CDR3 is 16 residues long. Germline V gene sequence: CDR1 MNHNS, CDR2 SASEGT. This CDR3 is CASSEAQSVRGDEQFF. In nucleotides, the CDR3 is TGTGCCAGCAGTGAAGCCCAATCGGTCAGGGGTGATGAGCAGTTCTTC.

J is TRBJ1-2 and V is TRBV5-4, with 12 bases fitting TRBD1. This CDR3 contains 15 residues. V dropped 5 bases and J dropped 7; count of bases not matched to a gene: 9. The germline gives CDR1 SGHNT, CDR2 YYREEE (reference sequence). The CDR3 spells CASREGGQGALGYTF. In DNA form, the CDR3 reads TGTGCCAGCAGAGAGGGGGGACAGGGGGCGCTTGGCTACACCTTC.

The V call is TRBV11-2, the J call TRBJ2-7; 8 bases fit TRBD2. CDR1 and CDR2 from the germline V gene are SGHAT and FQNNGV. The V segment lost 2 bases and the J segment 2 bases; nucleotides outside the gene matches: 5. The CDR3 length is 15 residues. DNA of the CDR3: TGTGCCAGCAGCTTACGGCGGGAGGACGCCTACGAGCAGTACTTC. Its protein product is CASSLRREDAYEQYF.

The chain joins TRBV2 to TRBJ2-7, with D perhaps TRBD2 (5 bases). V was trimmed by 5 bases and J by 0 bases, leaving 14 bases between them. Looked up from germline, CDR1 is SNHLY and CDR2 is FYNNEI. The length of the CDR3 is 15 residues. CDR3 nucleotide sequence: TGTGCCAGCAGTTCTCGGGAATGGGACTCCTACGAGCAGTACTTC. Its protein is CASSSREWDSYEQYF.

The CDR3 DNA reads TGTGCCAGCAGTGAATGGGGCGGGAACACTGAAGCTTTCTTT. Amino acid sequence: CASSEWGGNTEAFF. This chain connects TRBV6-1 to TRBJ1-1; perhaps TRBD1 as D (5 bases). Germline V lookup: CDR1 MNHNS, CDR2 SASEGT. The CDR3 consists of 14 residues. The V end lost 2 bases, the J end lost 1 base, and 8 bases lay between the germline ends.

This clone occurred once. The rearrangement uses TRBV9 and TRBJ2-7; D is possibly TRBD2 (6 bases). V lost 3 bases and J lost 3, with 16 bases in between. The germline gives CDR1 SGDLS, CDR2 YYNGEE. CDR3 length: 15 amino acids. The CDR3 region is CASSGGTSGSYEQYF. The CDR3 bases are TGTGCCAGCAGCGGGGGGACTTCCGGGAGCTACGAGCAGTACTTC.

The count of this clone is one. The chain couples TRBV4-1 to TRBJ2-1, with TRBD2 as a possible D gene (6 bases). Deletions cut 6 bases from V and 9 bases from J, with 15 bases between. CDR1 is MGHRA, CDR2 YSYEKL, per germline. The CDR3 spans 13 residues. The CDR3 DNA is TGCGCCAGCAGTTACGCGGGGATGGTTGAGCAGTTCTTC. Amino acid sequence: CASSYAGMVEQFF.

The chain couples TRBV12-3 or TRBV12-4 to TRBJ1-6; tentative D call: TRBD1 (5 bases). Trimming stripped 1 base from V and 10 bases from J, with 5 bases between. CDR3 size: 12 residues. DNA of the CDR3: TGTGCCAGCAGTTTAGGACAGTCACCCCTCCACTTT. It specifies CASSLGQSPLHF.

The gene calls are TRBV11-3 and TRBJ2-5; 12 bases line up with TRBD1. Losses at the gene ends were 5 bases for V and 4 bases for J; bases not matched to a gene: 5. The germline CDR1 and CDR2 sequences are SGHNT and YENEEA. CDR3 length: 15 residues. CDR3 bases: TGTGCCAGCAGCCCGGGGACAGGGGGCGGAGAGACCCAGTACTTC. Translation: CASSPGTGGGETQYF.

The chain uses TRBV15 and TRBJ2-6; 11 positions agree with TRBD1. After removal of 2 bases from V and 0 bases from J, the junction contained 9 bases not matched to a gene. There are 20 residues in the CDR3. CDR1 LNHNV and CDR2 YYDKDF come from the germline V gene (reference sequence). In DNA, the CDR3 is TGTGCCACCAGCAGACTAAGACCGGGACAGGGGGACTCTGGGGCCAACGTCCTGACTTTC. Protein: CATSRLRPGQGDSGANVLTF. Variable domain in full (rest from reference TRBV15 and TRBJ2-6): DAMVIQNPRYQVTQFGKPVTLSCSQTLNHNVMYWYQQKSSQAPKLLFHYYDKDFNNEADTPDNFQSRRPNTSFCFLDIRSPGLGDTAMYLCATSRLRPGQGDSGANVLTFGAGSRLTVL.

The chain has TRBV6-1 and TRBJ2-1, with D possibly TRBD2 on 6 matching bases. The V and J ends lost 1 base and 5 bases respectively, with 12 bases between them. Germline V CDR1 and CDR2: MNHNS, SASEGT. This CDR3 is 15 amino acids long. The CDR3, as DNA: TGTGCCAGCAGTGAAGTGGGAGGACCTAACAATGAGCAGTTCTTC. Its protein is CASSEVGGPNNEQFF.

The chain carries TRBV12-3 or TRBV12-4 and TRBJ2-7; D gene unclear. The CDR3 covers 11 residues. Trimming left V 6 bases short and J 4 bases short, with 7 bases between. The CDR3 protein is CASRAQYEQYF. CDR3 nucleotide sequence: TGTGCCAGCAGGGCCCAATACGAGCAGTACTTC.

This rearrangement joins TRBV4-1 to TRBJ2-7; no clear D gene. Trimming removed 4 bases from V and 3 bases from J, with 10 bases in between. Germline V gene lookup returns CDR1 MGHRA and CDR2 YSYEKL. The CDR3 sequence is 13 residues long. The CDR3 region is CASSRLPGYEQYF. CDR3 bases: TGCGCCAGCAGCCGCCTCCCGGGCTACGAGCAGTACTTC.

The J gene is TRBJ1-5, the V gene TRBV11-2; 8 bases map to TRBD1. The CDR3 is 18 amino acids. The V segment lost 1 base and the J segment 0 bases; nucleotides outside the gene matches: 8. The germline CDR1 and CDR2 sequences are SGHAT and FQNNGV. CDR3 sequence (DNA): TGTGCCAGCAGCTTAGTCCGGACAGGGCATTATAGCAATCAGCCCCAGCATTTT. It codes for CASSLVRTGHYSNQPQHF.

The chain recombines TRBV27 with TRBJ1-3; a weak D match, TRBD1 (5 bases). The V and J ends lost 6 bases and 2 bases respectively, with 17 bases between them. Germline CDR1 MNHEY, CDR2 SMNVEV (reference sequence). This CDR3 comprises 16 residues. This chain's CDR3 is CASRSSGRGTGNTIYF. The DNA for the CDR3 is TGTGCCAGCAGGTCGTCGGGGAGGGGAACTGGAAACACCATATATTTT.

This clone has a handful of counts. The V gene is TRBV7-6, the J gene TRBJ2-3, with 8 bases identical to TRBD1. Germline CDR1 is SGHVS and CDR2 is FNYEAQ. Trimming cost V 7 bases and J 6 bases; bases outside gene matches: 12. The CDR3 is made up of 15 amino acids. CDR3 sequence (DNA): TGTGCCAGCAACCAACAGGCAGGGGGCGTCGATACGCAGTATTTT. Translating it yields CASNQQAGGVDTQYF.

The chain uses TRBV18 and TRBJ1-4, with TRBD1 matching 10 bases. The CDR3 is 16 amino acids. Germline-derived CDR1 and CDR2 are KGHSH and LQKENI. Losses at the gene ends were 3 bases for V and 4 bases for J; bases not matched to a gene: 5. The CDR3 region is CASSPGQGMVNEKLFF. The CDR3 DNA follows: TGTGCCAGCTCACCGGGACAGGGGATGGTTAATGAAAAACTGTTTTTT.

This chain connects TRBV28 to TRBJ2-7, with D possibly being TRBD1 (5 bases). This CDR3 is 15 amino acids long. Trimming shortened V by 4 bases and J by 6 bases, and 19 bases separated the two germline ends. Looked up from germline, CDR1 is MDHEN and CDR2 is SYDVKM. In DNA, the CDR3 is TGTGCCAGCAGTTACCCGGGCAGGGTAGAGCGCGAGCAGTACTTC. Residues: CASSYPGRVEREQYF.

This clone was seen a single time. This chain connects TRBV10-1 to TRBJ2-5, with D possibly being TRBD2 (5 bases). Germline CDR1 reads WNHNN; CDR2 reads SYGVQD (reference sequence). This CDR3 is 14 amino acids long. V was pared by 6 bases and J by 5 bases, with 16 bases between. CDR3 sequence reads: CASSVEGPPETQYF. The CDR3 coding sequence is TGCGCCAGCAGCGTCGAGGGCCCTCCCGAGACCCAGTACTTC.

V usage is TRBV7-8 and J usage is TRBJ1-1; 8 bases fit TRBD1. J lost 3 bases, V lost 5 bases, and 8 bases had no gene match. This CDR3 has 15 amino acids. Germline V gene lookup returns CDR1 SGHVS and CDR2 FQNEAQ. The CDR3 DNA reads TGTGCCAGCAGCCTCAGACAGGGGACACACACTGAAGCTTTCTTT. Translating it yields CASSLRQGTHTEAFF.

The chain recombines TRBV3-1 (or the pseudogene TRBV3-2) with TRBJ2-2; tentatively, D is TRBD1 (5 bases). The CDR3 contains 14 residues. V gave up 4 bases and J gave up 4 bases, with 10 bases separating them. Germline CDR1 and CDR2: LGHDT and YNNKEL (reference sequence). As DNA, the CDR3 is TGTGCCAGCAGCCCCAGGGTTAGCACCGGGGAGCTGTTTTTT. Protein sequence: CASSPRVSTGELFF.

The chain couples TRBV27 to TRBJ2-1; D possibly corresponds to TRBD2 (5 bases). Germline assignment: CDR1 MNHEY and CDR2 SMNVEV (reference sequence). The CDR3 consists of 13 residues. V was clipped by 8 bases and J by 8 bases, with 16 bases between them. In nucleotides, the CDR3 is TGTGCCAGCGGGCTAGGGAGAAGAGATGAGCAGTTCTTC. Its protein product is CASGLGRRDEQFF.

V and J are TRBV18 and TRBJ1-5; possibly TRBD1 for D (6 bases). V was cut by 3 bases and J by 4 bases, with 10 bases left in between. CDR3 length: 14 amino acids. Germline assignment: CDR1 KGHSH and CDR2 LQKENI. As DNA, the CDR3 is TGTGCCAGCTCACCTGACAGGACTAATCAGCCCCAGCATTTT. Amino acid sequence: CASSPDRTNQPQHF.

The V gene is TRBV25-1, the J gene TRBJ2-3, with 9 bases aligning to TRBD2. V lost 4 bases to trimming and J lost 2 bases; unmatched junction nucleotides: 10. The CDR3 is made up of 17 amino acids. Germline CDR1 is MGHDK and CDR2 is SYGVNS. The CDR3 sequence: CASSGQFAGGYTDTQYF. In DNA form, the CDR3 reads TGTGCCAGCAGTGGTCAATTCGCGGGGGGGTACACAGATACGCAGTATTTT. The full variable domain, with the rest looked up from reference TRBV25-1 and TRBJ2-3, is EADIYQTPRYLVIGTGKKITLECSQTMGHDKMYWYQQDPGMELHLIHYSYGVNSTEKGDLSSESTVSRIRTEHFPLTLESARPSHTSQYLCASSGQFAGGYTDTQYFGPGTRLTVL.

The chain uses TRBV18 and TRBJ2-2, with a weak D call TRBD1 (7 bases). Germline-derived CDR1 and CDR2 are KGHSH and LQKENI. Trimming removed 4 bases from V and 7 bases from J, with 19 bases in between. This CDR3 is built from 16 residues. CDR3 loop: CASSRPGDRVGGELFF. The CDR3, as DNA: TGTGCCAGCTCACGACCGGGAGACAGGGTCGGCGGGGAGCTGTTTTTT.

This chain links TRBV15 with TRBJ1-5, with 9 positions matching TRBD1. This CDR3 is built from 15 residues. V lost 3 bases, J lost 4 bases, and 4 bases stayed unmatched. Per the germline V gene, CDR1 is LNHNV and CDR2 is YYDKDF (reference sequence). The CDR3 protein is CATSSAGTGNQPQHF. The CDR3 coding sequence is TGTGCCACCAGCAGCGCCGGGACAGGGAATCAGCCCCAGCATTTT. Full variable domain (missing parts from reference TRBV15 and TRBJ1-5): DAMVIQNPRYQVTQFGKPVTLSCSQTLNHNVMYWYQQKSSQAPKLLFHYYDKDFNNEADTPDNFQSRRPNTSFCFLDIRSPGLGDTAMYLCATSSAGTGNQPQHFGDGTRLSIL.